Presented here are 7 T cell receptor beta chains from one specimen sequenced in a study of shared clonotypes between healthy human individuals. Some clones are missing from TCRdb's copy, which holds only in-frame ones; the method was immunoSEQ multiplex PCR. The table includes hundreds of thousands of clones, 90% to 95% detected once. Naive CD8 populations comprised CD45RO-negative cells positively selected for CCR7, excluding terminally differentiated effector memory CD45RA+ cells. Sequenced input: naive CD8+ T cells sorted from blood. The source of these receptors is a young man in good health.

The genes are TRBV19 and TRBJ2-1; D is perhaps TRBD2 (6 bases). This CDR3 region has 14 residues. CDR1 is LNHDA, CDR2 SQIVND, per germline (reference sequence). Trimming left V 3 bases short and J 8 bases short, with 14 bases between. Written as DNA, the CDR3 is TGTGCCAGTAGTATTAGGGGACTGTCCTATGAGCAGTTCTTC. Translation gives CASSIRGLSYEQFF.

The chain has TRBV7-6 and TRBJ2-3, with 10 bases lining up with TRBD2. The CDR3 spans 20 residues. Looked up from germline, CDR1 is SGHVS and CDR2 is FNYEAQ. Trimming cost V 5 bases and J 3 bases; bases outside gene matches: 20. CDR3 amino acids: CASSTDTGLATPQETDTQYF. The CDR3 DNA reads as TGTGCCAGCAGCACGGACACGGGACTAGCGACGCCCCAGGAGACAGATACGCAGTATTTT.

With regard to this clone: The identical CDR3 is also encoded by other nucleotide sequences in the sample. The chain uses TRBV11-2 and TRBJ2-7, with a weak D call TRBD2 (6 bases). Germline lookup yields CDR1 SGHAT and CDR2 FQNNGV. Deletions cut 1 base from V and 2 bases from J, with 6 bases between. The CDR3 loop spans 13 amino acids. CDR3 bases: TGTGCCAGCAGCTTAGGACTAGCCTACGAGCAGTACTTC. It codes for CASSLGLAYEQYF.

V is TRBV25-1 and J is TRBJ2-5; no firm D call. V lost 6 bases to trimming and J lost 2 bases, with 16 bases between them. CDR1 MGHDK and CDR2 SYGVNS come from the germline V gene. The CDR3 totals 15 residues. CDR3 amino acids: CASSRPRFPQETQYF. The CDR3 DNA follows: TGTGCCAGCAGCCGCCCCAGGTTCCCGCAAGAGACCCAGTACTTC.

J is TRBJ2-3 and V is TRBV11-2, with D perhaps TRBD2 (6 bases). With 5 bases removed from V and 2 bases from J, the gap between germline ends came to 17 bases. Germline-derived CDR1 and CDR2 are SGHAT and FQNNGV. The CDR3 runs to 16 residues. CDR3 loop: CASSPIAGSATDTQYF. CDR3 nucleotides: TGTGCCAGCAGCCCTATAGCCGGGAGTGCCACAGATACGCAGTATTTT.

V and J are TRBV7-8 and TRBJ1-3, with D unresolved. The CDR3 is 15 residues long. The V and J ends lost 1 base and 0 bases respectively, with 7 bases between them. Germline-derived CDR1 and CDR2 are SGHVS and FQNEAQ. The CDR3 region is CASSLGRASGNTIYF. DNA for the CDR3: TGTGCCAGCAGCTTAGGCAGAGCCTCTGGAAACACCATATATTTT. The full variable domain, completed using reference TRBV7-8 and TRBJ1-3, is GAGVSQSPRYKVAKRGQDVALRCDPISGHVSLFWYQQALGQGPEFLTYFQNEAQLDKSGLPSDRFFAERPEGSVSTLKIQRTQQEDSAVYLCASSLGRASGNTIYFGEGSWLTVV.

This clone came up once. The CDR3 nucleotides read TGTGCCAGCAGCGTAGGGTCCGGGACTAGCTTATTTGAGCAGTTCTTC. Protein: CASSVGSGTSLFEQFF. The chain combines TRBV9 with TRBJ2-1; 9 bases match TRBD2. Trimming cost V 0 bases and J 9 bases; bases outside gene matches: 10. The CDR3 consists of 16 residues. The germline V gene has CDR1 SGDLS and CDR2 YYNGEE. Full variable domain (rest looked up from reference TRBV9 and TRBJ2-1): DSGVTQTPKHLITATGQRVTLRCSPRSGDLSVYWYQQSLDQGLQFLIQYYNGEERAKGNILERFSAQQFPDLHSELNLSSLELGDSALYFCASSVGSGTSLFEQFFGPGTRLTVL.